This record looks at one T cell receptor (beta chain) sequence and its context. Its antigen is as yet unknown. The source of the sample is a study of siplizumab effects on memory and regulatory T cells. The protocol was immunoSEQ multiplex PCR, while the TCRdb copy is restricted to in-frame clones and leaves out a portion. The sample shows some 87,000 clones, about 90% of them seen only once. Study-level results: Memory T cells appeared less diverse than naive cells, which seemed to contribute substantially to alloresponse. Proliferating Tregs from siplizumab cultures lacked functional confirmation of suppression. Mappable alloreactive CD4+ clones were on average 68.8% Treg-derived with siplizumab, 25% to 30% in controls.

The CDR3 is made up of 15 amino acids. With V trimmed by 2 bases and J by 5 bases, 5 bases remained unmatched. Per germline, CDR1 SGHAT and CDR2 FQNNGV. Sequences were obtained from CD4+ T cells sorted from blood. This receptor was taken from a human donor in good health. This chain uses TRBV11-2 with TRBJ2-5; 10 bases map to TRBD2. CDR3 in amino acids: CASSLLAGVRETQYF. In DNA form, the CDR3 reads TGTGCCAGCAGCTTACTAGCGGGAGTTAGGGAGACCCAGTACTTC.